A single sample gave rise to the 17 T cell receptor beta chains below, sequenced in a study of T cells in Graves' hyperthyroidism and ophthalmopathy. TCR beta CDR3 region amplification was performed from RNA transcripts. In the first-round RT-PCR of the TCR CDR3, the HTBI primer set was used. TCRdb passed the multiplex PCR reads through MiXCR, listing each CDR3 protein once. The sample includes fewer than 200,000 distinct CDR3 sequences, approximately 15% of them seen just once. The specimen was blood. Receptors were obtained from a woman aged 50 to 60 with Graves' hyperthyroidism.

The sample holds many counts of this clonotype. The chain couples TRBV27 to TRBJ1-6, with TRBD1 as a possible D gene (6 bases). Germline V gene data show CDR1 as MNHEY and CDR2 as SMNVEV (reference sequence). V was cut by 5 bases and J by 7 bases, with 12 bases left in between. CDR3 length equals 14 residues. For the CDR3, the DNA is TGTGCCAGCAGTCCCAGGGGACGGAATTCACCCCTCCACTTT. Residues: CASSPRGRNSPLHF.

This clonotype appeared many times. V gene TRBV4-3 combines with J gene TRBJ2-1; possibly TRBD1 for D (5 bases). This CDR3 comprises 14 residues. Germline-derived CDR1 and CDR2 are LGHNA and YSLEER. V dropped 5 bases and J dropped 5 bases, with 13 bases sitting between them. CDR3 amino acids: CASSASQGNNEQFF. CDR3 nucleotide sequence: TGCGCCAGCAGCGCAAGCCAGGGAAACAATGAGCAGTTCTTC.

Worth noting for this clonotype: A much larger clone differs by one base, so this may be a read error. The chain links TRBV20-1 to TRBJ2-7; no definite D call. The CDR3 covers 14 residues. Between the trimmed V and J ends, which lost 1 base and 4 bases, there was a span of 14 bases. Germline V gene lookup returns CDR1 DFQATT and CDR2 SNEGSKA (reference sequence). CDR3 sequence reads: CSARGRALGYEQYF. CDR3 sequence (DNA): TGCAGTGCTAGAGGCCGGGCTCTTGGTTACGAGCAGTACTTC.

This clonotype was recorded many times. The chain has TRBV6-1 and TRBJ2-1, with 7 bases lining up with TRBD1. Germline trimming cut 5 bases from V and 9 bases from J; bases unmatched to any gene: 13. The germline V gene has CDR1 MNHNS and CDR2 SASEGT. The CDR3 totals 15 residues. CDR3: CASSRTGAGGTEQFF. Written as DNA, the CDR3 is TGTGCCAGCAGTCGAACAGGGGCGGGTGGGACTGAGCAGTTCTTC.

A word on this clonotype: The germline gene is not matched at one end of the junction; a read error may be the cause. V and J are TRBV7-9 and TRBJ1-1; D may be TRBD1 (5 bases). CDR1 is SEHNR, CDR2 FQNEAQ, per germline (reference sequence). The CDR3 is 14 residues long. CDR3 nucleotides: TGTGCCAGCAGTTTAGGGGAGGGGTTCACTGAAGCTTTCTTT. It specifies CASSLGEGFTEAFF.

The rearrangement links TRBV2 to TRBJ1-5; TRBD1 matches 12 bases. The J segment lost 6 bases and the V segment lost 6 bases, leaving 3 bases of the junction unmatched. The length of the CDR3 is 14 residues. In germline, CDR1 is SNHLY, CDR2 FYNNEI. The CDR3 reads CASRKGQGAQPQHF. Written as DNA, the CDR3 is TGTGCCAGCAGGAAGGGACAGGGGGCTCAGCCCCAGCATTTT.

This clonotype appeared many times. The CDR3 DNA is TGTGCCAGCATTGGGGGCCATAACTATGGCTACACCTTC. This codes for CASIGGHNYGYTF. The rearrangement links TRBV6-1 to TRBJ1-2; TRBD1 might be the D (6 bases). Germline CDR1 reads MNHNS; CDR2 reads SASEGT. The CDR3 is made up of 13 amino acids. V was clipped by 7 bases and J by 1 base, with 10 bases between them.

This clonotype was counted ten times or more. The gene calls are TRBV27 and TRBJ2-7; D tentatively fits TRBD1 or TRBD2 (6 bases each). The CDR3 runs to 14 residues. Trimming pared 3 bases from V and 2 bases from J, leaving 11 bases between. Germline CDR1 and CDR2: MNHEY and SMNVEV (reference sequence). The CDR3 here is CASSFRGAPYEQYF. Here the CDR3 DNA reads TGTGCCAGCAGTTTTAGGGGGGCCCCCTACGAGCAGTACTTC.

This clonotype was counted at least ten times. J is TRBJ2-2 and V is TRBV2; D unresolved. Germline V gene data show CDR1 as SNHLY and CDR2 as FYNNEI. There are 12 residues in the CDR3. V lost 4 bases, J lost 3 bases, and 3 bases lay in between. The CDR3 nucleotides read TGTGCCAGCAGTGGGGACACCGGGGAGCTGTTTTTT. Translation: CASSGDTGELFF.

This clonotype has a count of ten or more. The chain combines TRBV5-1 with TRBJ2-3, with 7 positions matching TRBD1. The CDR3 consists of 16 residues. V trimming: 0 bases; J trimming: 1 base; junction bases outside the gene matches: 5. Germline V gives CDR1 SGHRS, CDR2 YFSETQ. DNA for the CDR3: TGCGCCAGCAGCTTGGCGGCAGGGGGAGGCACAGATACGCAGTATTTT. This sequence encodes CASSLAAGGGTDTQYF.

The sample holds many counts of this clonotype. The chain has TRBV19 and TRBJ2-1; TRBD2 agrees at 8 bases. V gave up 2 bases and J gave up 2 bases; unmatched junction bases: 5. The germline gives CDR1 LNHDA, CDR2 SQIVND (reference sequence). This CDR3 has 16 residues. The CDR3 DNA sequence: TGTGCCAGTAGTATACGCGGGGGGTACACCTACAATGAGCAGTTCTTC. Translation: CASSIRGGYTYNEQFF.

This clonotype was seen ten or more times. This chain connects TRBV6-1 to TRBJ1-2, with D uncertain. With 5 bases removed from V and 3 bases from J, the gap between germline ends came to 10 bases. This CDR3 is 13 amino acids long. Germline V lookup: CDR1 MNHNS, CDR2 SASEGT. CDR3 sequence (DNA): TGTGCCAGCAGTAACCCGGGATACTATGGCTACACCTTC. The encoded protein is CASSNPGYYGYTF.

In its sample, this clonotype was seen many times. The V gene is TRBV7-3, the J gene TRBJ2-2; 10 nucleotides agree with TRBD2. The CDR3 totals 17 residues. Germline lookup yields CDR1 SGHTA and CDR2 FQGTGA. Trimming removed 5 bases from V and 5 bases from J; junction bases left unmatched: 11. In nucleotides, the CDR3 is TGTGCCAGCAGCCCGTACCGAGCGGGGGGGCATACCGGGGAGCTGTTTTTT. This gives the protein CASSPYRAGGHTGELFF. Variable domain in full (rest from reference TRBV7-3 and TRBJ2-2): GAGVSQTPSNKVTEKGKYVELRCDPISGHTALYWYRQSLGQGPEFLIYFQGTGAADDSGLPNDRFFAVRPEGSVSTLKIQRTERGDSAVYLCASSPYRAGGHTGELFFGEGSRLTVL.

Many counts were recorded for this clonotype. The chain has TRBV5-6 and TRBJ1-1; D is unresolved. Germline V gene data show CDR1 as SGHDT and CDR2 as YYEEEE. The CDR3 has 15 amino acids. V lost 0 bases and J lost 4, with 13 bases in between. The CDR3 reads CASSLDVSGITEAFF. The CDR3 nucleotides read TGTGCCAGCAGCTTGGATGTCTCGGGAATCACTGAAGCTTTCTTT.

This clonotype was counted ten times or more. The chain employs TRBV28 and TRBJ1-5, with D maybe TRBD1 (5 bases). The germline V gene encodes CDR1 MDHEN and CDR2 SYDVKM. This CDR3 comprises 15 residues. Deletions cut 6 bases from V and 3 bases from J, with 15 bases between. The CDR3 nucleotides read TGTGCCAGCAGCCCTGACAGCCTCCTCAATCAGCCCCAGCATTTT. Translated, it gives CASSPDSLLNQPQHF.

This clonotype was detected many times. This chain uses TRBV10-3 with TRBJ1-2; D is uncertain. CDR1 ENHRY and CDR2 SYGVKD come from the germline V gene. With 0 bases removed from V and 4 bases from J, the gap between germline ends came to 6 bases. The CDR3 loop spans 13 amino acids. In DNA form, the CDR3 reads TGTGCCATCAGTGAGTCGATTTCCTATGGCTACACCTTC. Its protein product is CAISESISYGYTF.

This clonotype was detected ten times or more. J is TRBJ2-1 and V is TRBV19; D might be TRBD1 or TRBD2, each matching 5 bases. Germline CDR1 and CDR2: LNHDA and SQIVND (reference sequence). This CDR3 has 15 residues. Between the trimmed V and J ends, which lost 1 base and 3 bases, there was a span of 10 bases. CDR3 sequence reads: CASSIGGANYNEQFF. The DNA of the CDR3 is TGTGCCAGTAGTATAGGAGGGGCGAACTACAATGAGCAGTTCTTC.